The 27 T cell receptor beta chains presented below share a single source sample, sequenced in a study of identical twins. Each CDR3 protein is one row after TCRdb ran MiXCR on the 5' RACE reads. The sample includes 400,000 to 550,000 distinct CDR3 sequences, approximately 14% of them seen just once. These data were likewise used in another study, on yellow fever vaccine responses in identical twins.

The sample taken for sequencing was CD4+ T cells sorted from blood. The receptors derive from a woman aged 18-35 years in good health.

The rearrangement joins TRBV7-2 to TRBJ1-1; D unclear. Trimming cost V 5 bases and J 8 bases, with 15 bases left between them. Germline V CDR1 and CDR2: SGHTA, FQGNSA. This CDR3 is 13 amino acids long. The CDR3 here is CASSASHGVEAFF. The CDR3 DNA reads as TGTGCCAGCAGCGCATCTCACGGGGTAGAAGCTTTCTTT. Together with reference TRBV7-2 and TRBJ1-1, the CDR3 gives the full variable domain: GAGVSQSPSNKVTEKGKDVELRCDPISGHTALYWYRQSLGQGLEFLIYFQGNSAPDKSGLPSDRFSAERTGGSVSTLTIQRTQQEDSAVYLCASSASHGVEAFFGQGTRLTVV.

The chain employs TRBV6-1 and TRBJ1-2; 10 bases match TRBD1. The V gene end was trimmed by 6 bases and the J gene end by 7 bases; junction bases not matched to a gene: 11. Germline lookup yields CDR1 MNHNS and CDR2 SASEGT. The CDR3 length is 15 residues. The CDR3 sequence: CASSQEGQGISGYTF. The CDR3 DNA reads TGTGCCAGCAGCCAAGAGGGACAGGGGATCTCTGGCTACACCTTC.

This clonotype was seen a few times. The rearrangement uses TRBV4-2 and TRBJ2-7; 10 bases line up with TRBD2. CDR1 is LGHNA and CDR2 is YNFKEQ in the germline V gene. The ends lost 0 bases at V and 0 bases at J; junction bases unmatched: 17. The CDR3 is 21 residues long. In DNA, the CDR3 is TGTGCCAGCAGCCAAGATACAGGGGGTCCTAGCGGGAGCGCCAGCTCCTACGAGCAGTACTTC. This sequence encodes CASSQDTGGPSGSASSYEQYF.

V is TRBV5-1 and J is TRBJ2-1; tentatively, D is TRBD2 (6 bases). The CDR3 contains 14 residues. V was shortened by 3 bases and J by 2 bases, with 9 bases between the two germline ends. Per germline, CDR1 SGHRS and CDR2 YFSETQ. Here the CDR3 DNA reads TGCGCCAGCAGCTCTCGCGGGGCCTACAATGAGCAGTTCTTC. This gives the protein CASSSRGAYNEQFF.

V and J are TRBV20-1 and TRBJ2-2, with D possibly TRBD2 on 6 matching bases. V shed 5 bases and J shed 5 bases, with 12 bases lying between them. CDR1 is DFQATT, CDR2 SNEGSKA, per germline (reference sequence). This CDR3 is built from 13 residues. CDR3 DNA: TGCAGTGCTGGCGGGGTCGGGACCGGGGAGCTGTTTTTT. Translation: CSAGGVGTGELFF.

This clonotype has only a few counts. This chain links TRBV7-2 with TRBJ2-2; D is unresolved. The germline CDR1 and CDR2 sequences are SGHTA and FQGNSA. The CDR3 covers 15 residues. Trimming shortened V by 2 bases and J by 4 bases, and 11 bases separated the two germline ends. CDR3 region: CASSLNNRITGELFF. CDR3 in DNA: TGTGCCAGCAGCTTAAATAACAGAATCACCGGGGAGCTGTTTTTT.

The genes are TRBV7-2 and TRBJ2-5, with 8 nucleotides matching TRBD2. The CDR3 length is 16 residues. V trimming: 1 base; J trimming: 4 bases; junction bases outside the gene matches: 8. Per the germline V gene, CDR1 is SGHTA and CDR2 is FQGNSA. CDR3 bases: TGTGCCAGCAGCTTAGGCTCCGGGACTAGTAGAGAGACCCAGTACTTC. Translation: CASSLGSGTSRETQYF.

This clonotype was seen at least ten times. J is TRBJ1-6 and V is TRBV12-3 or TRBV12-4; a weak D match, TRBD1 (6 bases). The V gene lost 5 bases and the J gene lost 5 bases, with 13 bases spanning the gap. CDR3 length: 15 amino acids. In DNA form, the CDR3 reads TGTGCCAGCAGTAATAGGGGGGTTGATAATTCACCCCTCCACTTT. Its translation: CASSNRGVDNSPLHF.

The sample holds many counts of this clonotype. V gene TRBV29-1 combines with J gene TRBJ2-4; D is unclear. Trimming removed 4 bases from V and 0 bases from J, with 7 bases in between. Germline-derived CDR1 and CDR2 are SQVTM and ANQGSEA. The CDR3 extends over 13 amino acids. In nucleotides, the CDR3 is TGCAGCGTTGCCGGTCTAGCCAAAAACATTCAGTACTTC. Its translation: CSVAGLAKNIQYF.

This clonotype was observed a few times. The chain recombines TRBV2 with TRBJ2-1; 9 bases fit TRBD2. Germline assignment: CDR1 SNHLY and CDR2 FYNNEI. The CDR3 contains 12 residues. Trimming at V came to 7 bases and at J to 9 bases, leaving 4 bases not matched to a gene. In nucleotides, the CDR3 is TGTGCCAGCACGGCTAGCGGGGTTGAGCAGTTCTTC. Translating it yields CASTASGVEQFF.

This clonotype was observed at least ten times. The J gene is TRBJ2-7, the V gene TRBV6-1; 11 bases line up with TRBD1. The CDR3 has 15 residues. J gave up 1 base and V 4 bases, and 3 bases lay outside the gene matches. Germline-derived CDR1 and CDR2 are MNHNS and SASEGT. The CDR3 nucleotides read TGTGCCAGCAGTGGGAGGGACAGGGGGTCCTACGAGCAGTACTTC. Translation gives CASSGRDRGSYEQYF.

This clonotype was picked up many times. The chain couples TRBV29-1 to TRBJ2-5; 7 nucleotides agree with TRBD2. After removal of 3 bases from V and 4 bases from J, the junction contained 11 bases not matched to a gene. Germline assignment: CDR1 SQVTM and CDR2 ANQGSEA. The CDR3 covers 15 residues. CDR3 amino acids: CSVEVWGGAPETQYF. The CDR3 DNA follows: TGCAGCGTTGAGGTGTGGGGGGGAGCACCAGAGACCCAGTACTTC.

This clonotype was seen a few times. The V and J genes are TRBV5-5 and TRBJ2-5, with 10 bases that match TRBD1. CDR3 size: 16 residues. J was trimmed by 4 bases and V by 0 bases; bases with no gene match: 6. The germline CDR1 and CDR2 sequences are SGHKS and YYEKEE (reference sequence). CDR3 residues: CASSLVWDRGLETQYF. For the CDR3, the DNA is TGTGCCAGCAGCTTGGTATGGGACAGGGGTTTAGAGACCCAGTACTTC.

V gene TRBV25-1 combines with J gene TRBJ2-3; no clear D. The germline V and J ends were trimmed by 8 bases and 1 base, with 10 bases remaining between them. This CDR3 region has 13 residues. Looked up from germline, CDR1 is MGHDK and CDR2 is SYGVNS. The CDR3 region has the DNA TGTGCCAGCTGCCGTCTGGGCACAGATACGCAGTATTTT. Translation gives CASCRLGTDTQYF.

The DNA of the CDR3 is TGTGCCAGCAGCCAACAAACGGGGGCAGGTGATGAGCAGTTCTTC. Translated: CASSQQTGAGDEQFF. This chain links TRBV4-2 with TRBJ2-1; D may be TRBD1 or TRBD2 (6 bases each). Trimming took 2 bases from V and 8 from J, leaving 16 bases between them. This CDR3 comprises 15 residues. Germline V gives CDR1 LGHNA, CDR2 YNFKEQ.

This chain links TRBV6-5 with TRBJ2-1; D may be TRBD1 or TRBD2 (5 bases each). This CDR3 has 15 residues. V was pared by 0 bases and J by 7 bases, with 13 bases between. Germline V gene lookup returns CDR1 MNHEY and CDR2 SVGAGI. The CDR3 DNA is TGTGCCAGCAGTTACTCGTCCCATGGGGGTAATGAGCAGTTCTTC. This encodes CASSYSSHGGNEQFF.

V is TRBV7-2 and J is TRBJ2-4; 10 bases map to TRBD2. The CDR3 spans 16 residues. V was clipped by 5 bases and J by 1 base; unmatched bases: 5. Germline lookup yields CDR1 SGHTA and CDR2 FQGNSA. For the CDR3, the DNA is TGTGCCAGCAGCGCTAATAGCGGGGGGGCCAAAAACATTCAGTACTTC. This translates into CASSANSGGAKNIQYF.

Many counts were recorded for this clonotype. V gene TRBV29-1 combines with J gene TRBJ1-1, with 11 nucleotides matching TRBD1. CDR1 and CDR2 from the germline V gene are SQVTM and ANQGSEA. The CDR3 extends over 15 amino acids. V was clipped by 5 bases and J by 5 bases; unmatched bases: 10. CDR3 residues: CSVLFRDRGGTEAFF. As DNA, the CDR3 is TGCAGCGTTTTATTCCGGGACAGGGGGGGTACTGAAGCTTTCTTT. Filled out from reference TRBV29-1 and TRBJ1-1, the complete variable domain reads SAVISQKPSRDICQRGTSLTIQCQVDSQVTMMFWYRQQPGQSLTLIATANQGSEATYESGFVIDKFPISRPNLTFSTLTVSNMSPEDSSIYLCSVLFRDRGGTEAFFGQGTRLTVV.

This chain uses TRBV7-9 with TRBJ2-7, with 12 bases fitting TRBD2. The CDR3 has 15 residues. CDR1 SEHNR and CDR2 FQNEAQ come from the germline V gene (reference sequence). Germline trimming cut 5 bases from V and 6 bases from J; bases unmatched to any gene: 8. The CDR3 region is CASSLPSGRAGEQYF. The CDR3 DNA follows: TGTGCCAGCAGCCTACCTAGCGGGAGGGCCGGCGAGCAGTACTTC.

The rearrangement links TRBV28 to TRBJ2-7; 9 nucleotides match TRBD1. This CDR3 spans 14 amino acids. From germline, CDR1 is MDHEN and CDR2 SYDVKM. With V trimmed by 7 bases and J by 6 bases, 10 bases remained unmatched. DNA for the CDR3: TGTGCCAGCACAACCGGGACAGGGCTTAGCGAGCAGTACTTC. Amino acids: CASTTGTGLSEQYF.

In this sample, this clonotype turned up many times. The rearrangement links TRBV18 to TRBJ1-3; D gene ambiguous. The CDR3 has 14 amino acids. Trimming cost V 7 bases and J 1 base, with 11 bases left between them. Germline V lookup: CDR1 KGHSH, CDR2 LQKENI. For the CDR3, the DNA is TGTGCCAGCTTCTCCGGGAATTCTGGAAACACCATATATTTT. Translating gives CASFSGNSGNTIYF.

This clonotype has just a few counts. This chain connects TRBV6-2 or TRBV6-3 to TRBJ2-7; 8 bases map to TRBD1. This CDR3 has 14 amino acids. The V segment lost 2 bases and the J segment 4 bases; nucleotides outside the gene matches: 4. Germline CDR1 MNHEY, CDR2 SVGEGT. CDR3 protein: CASSYRTGRYEQYF. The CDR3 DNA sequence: TGTGCCAGCAGTTACCGGACAGGGCGATACGAGCAGTACTTC.

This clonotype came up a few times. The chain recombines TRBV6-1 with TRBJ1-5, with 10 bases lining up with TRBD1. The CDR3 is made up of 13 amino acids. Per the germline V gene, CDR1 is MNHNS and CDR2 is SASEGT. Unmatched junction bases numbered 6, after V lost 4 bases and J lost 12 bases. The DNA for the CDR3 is TGTGCCAGCAGTGGCCAGACAGGGGGCGTCCAGCATTTT. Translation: CASSGQTGGVQHF.

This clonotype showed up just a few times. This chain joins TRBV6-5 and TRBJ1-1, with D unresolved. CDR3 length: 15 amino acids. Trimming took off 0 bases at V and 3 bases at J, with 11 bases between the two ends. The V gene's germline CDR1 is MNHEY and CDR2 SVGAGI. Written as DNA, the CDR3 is TGTGCCAGCAGTTACTCAGACACTTGGGACACTGAAGCTTTCTTT. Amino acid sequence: CASSYSDTWDTEAFF.

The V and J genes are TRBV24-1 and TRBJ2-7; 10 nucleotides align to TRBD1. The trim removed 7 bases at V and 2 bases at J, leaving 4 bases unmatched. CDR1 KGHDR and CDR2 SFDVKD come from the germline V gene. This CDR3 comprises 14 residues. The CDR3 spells CATRIGQGAYEQYF. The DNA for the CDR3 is TGTGCCACCAGAATCGGACAGGGGGCCTACGAGCAGTACTTC.

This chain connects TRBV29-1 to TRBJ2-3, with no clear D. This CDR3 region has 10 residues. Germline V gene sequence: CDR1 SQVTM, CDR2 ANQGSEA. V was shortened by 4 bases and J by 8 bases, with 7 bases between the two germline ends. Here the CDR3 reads CSVAGPTQYF. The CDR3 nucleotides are TGCAGCGTTGCGGGCCCTACGCAGTATTTT.

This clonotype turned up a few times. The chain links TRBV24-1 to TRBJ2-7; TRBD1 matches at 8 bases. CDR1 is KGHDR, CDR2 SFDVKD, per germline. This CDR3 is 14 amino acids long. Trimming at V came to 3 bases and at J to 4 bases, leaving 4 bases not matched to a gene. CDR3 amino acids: CATSDTGQDYEQYF. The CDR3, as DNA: TGTGCCACCAGTGATACGGGACAGGATTACGAGCAGTACTTC.